The rows below give T cell receptor beta chains drawn from one sample of a study of CD8+ T cells in alopecia areata. Generated by immunoSEQ multiplex PCR, the TCRdb table keeps only in-frame clones and is missing some. The profile shows 250,000 to 350,000 clones, 60% of them singletons. Material: CD4+ T cells sorted from blood, obtained at week 52, from a patient treated with tofacitinib. The receptors stem from a human donor with alopecia areata. CDR3s include the opening cysteine and the closing phenylalanine or tryptophan. D genes are given only for firm matches. Rows give clone size only sometimes, using once, few, many, or a class for an expanded clone.

-	-	TRBV25-1	TRBJ2-7	TGTGCCAGCTGGAGGGGGGGGCACTACGAGCAGTACTTC	CASWRGGHYEQYF
few	-	TRBV5-6	TRBJ2-4	TGTGCCAGCAGCTTGGTTGGGGGATCGGTAAACATTCAGTACTTC	CASSLVGGSVNIQYF
-	-	TRBV7-3	TRBJ2-5	TGTGCCAGCAGCTTATTTCGCGGCACTCAAGAGACCCAGTACTTC	CASSLFRGTQETQYF
-	TRBD2	TRBV30	TRBJ2-7	TGTGCCTGGCGCGGGGGGACCTACGAGCAGTACTTC	CAWRGGTYEQYF
-	-	TRBV5-1	TRBJ2-1	TGCGCCAGCAGCTTGGGCGGGGCAATCTCCTACAATGAGCAGTTCTTC	CASSLGGAISYNEQFF
-	-	TRBV11-2	TRBJ2-3	TGTGCCAGCAGCTTAGATATAGGAACAGATACGCAGTATTTT	CASSLDIGTDTQYF
few	-	TRBV19	TRBJ1-1	TGTGCCAGTAGTAATCAGGGCGCCGGAACTGAAGCTTTCTTT	CASSNQGAGTEAFF
once	-	TRBV6-1	TRBJ1-4	TGTGCCAGCAGTGAAGAATTACAGGAAGGAAAACTGTTTTTT	CASSEELQEGKLFF
few	-	TRBV27	TRBJ2-7	TGTGCCAGCAGGGGCGGGGATTCCTACGAGCAGTACTTC	CASRGGDSYEQYF
few	-	TRBV29-1	TRBJ1-3	TGCAGCGCCCATCCGTTAGCCTCTGGAAACACCATATATTTT	CSAHPLASGNTIYF
-	-	TRBV11-2	TRBJ2-5	TGTGCCAGCAGCTTAGCGGGGGGCCTCGAGACCCAGTACTTC	CASSLAGGLETQYF
-	-	TRBV5-6	TRBJ2-5	TGTGCCAGCAGCTTCGTGACATTGGAGACCCAGTACTTC	CASSFVTLETQYF
-	-	TRBV5-4	TRBJ2-1	TGTGCCAGCAGCCGGGACCGCAATGAGCAGTTCTTC	CASSRDRNEQFF
-	TRBD1	TRBV18	TRBJ2-7	TGTGCCAGCTCACCATCACAGGGGATGGACGAGCAGTACTTC	CASSPSQGMDEQYF
few	TRBD1	TRBV2	TRBJ2-5	TGTGCCAGCAGGGACAGGGAGGAGACCCAGTACTTC	CASRDREETQYF
-	-	TRBV10-3	TRBJ1-6	TGTGCCATAAGGGACATTTATAATTCACCCCTCCACTTT	CAIRDIYNSPLHF
-	-	TRBV5-1	TRBJ1-6	TGCGCCAGCGGACTTAAGGGAAATAATTCACCCCTCCACTTT	CASGLKGNNSPLHF
-	-	TRBV19	TRBJ1-6	TGTGCCAGTAGTGAGGGCGCCTATAATTCACCCCTCCACTTT	CASSEGAYNSPLHF
-	-	TRBV10-3	TRBJ1-5	TGTGCCAGCGGTTGGGGGACCGTGAATCAGCCCCAGCATTTT	CASGWGTVNQPQHF
-	-	TRBV29-1	TRBJ2-7	TGCAGCGTTGAACCTCTGGAGGGCAGGGCCCGTTCCGAGCAGTACTTC	CSVEPLEGRARSEQYF
-	TRBD1	TRBV6-5	TRBJ2-1	TGTGCCAGCAGCGTAGACAGGGGGTGGGGCAATGAGCAGTTCTTC	CASSVDRGWGNEQFF
few	-	TRBV2	TRBJ2-7	TGTGCCAGCACTTCCGACGGGTACGAGCAGTACTTC	CASTSDGYEQYF
-	TRBD1	TRBV5-1	TRBJ2-7	TGCGCCAGCAGGGGACAGGGGGCGAGGGAGCAGTACTTC	CASRGQGAREQYF
-	TRBD2	TRBV29-1	TRBJ2-2	TGCAGCGTTGGAGGGCTAGCGGGGGGGCCTCTGAGCGGGGAGCTGTTTTTT	CSVGGLAGGPLSGELFF
-	-	TRBV5-6	TRBJ1-2	TGTGCCAGCAGCTTAAGAGGGTATGGCTACACCTTC	CASSLRGYGYTF
-	-	TRBV5-4	TRBJ1-2	TGTGCCAGCAGTTCTACCCCGACCGCCGTGCCTGGCTACACCTTC	CASSSTPTAVPGYTF
-	TRBD2	TRBV30	TRBJ2-3	TGTGCCTGGAGGCTAGCGGGGGGCACAGATACGCAGTATTTT	CAWRLAGGTDTQYF
-	-	TRBV30	TRBJ1-6	TGTGCCTGGAGTGGACAGCTTAATTCACCCCTCCACTTT	CAWSGQLNSPLHF
-	-	TRBV7-9	TRBJ2-3	TGTGCCAGCAGCTTAGGGACAATAACAGATACGCAGTATTTT	CASSLGTITDTQYF
-	-	TRBV5-1	TRBJ2-6	TGCGCCAGCAGCTCGGCTCTAGGACGGACCTCTGGGGCCAACGTCCTGACTTTC	CASSSALGRTSGANVLTF
few	-	TRBV30	TRBJ2-7	TGTGCCTGGGCCGGGGGTACCTATGAGCAGTACTTC	CAWAGGTYEQYF
few	TRBD1	TRBV9	TRBJ1-3	TGTGCCAGCAGCGTGACCTCAGGGGGCTCTGGAAACACCATATATTTT	CASSVTSGGSGNTIYF
-	-	TRBV5-1	TRBJ1-2	TGCGCCAGCAGCTTAAGCCAGGACTATGGCTACACCTTC	CASSLSQDYGYTF
-	-	TRBV2	TRBJ2-1	TGTGCCAGCAAGAGGGGGGCCCGACCTGAGCAGTTCTTC	CASKRGARPEQFF
few	TRBD1	TRBV19	TRBJ1-1	TGTGCCAGTAGTACGACAGGGGAGGTATTAGGGACTGAAGCTTTCTTT	CASSTTGEVLGTEAFF
-	-	TRBV4-1	TRBJ1-2	TGCGCCAGCAGCCAACGGGAGGGATATGGCTACACCTTC	CASSQREGYGYTF
once	-	TRBV30	TRBJ2-7	TGTGCCTGGAGCAGGGGCTCCTACGAGCAGTACTTC	CAWSRGSYEQYF
-	TRBD2	TRBV19	TRBJ2-3	TGTGCCAGTAGTCCCCAAGGACTAGCGGGGGGGCCTGGCACAGATACGCAGTATTTT	CASSPQGLAGGPGTDTQYF
once	-	TRBV9	TRBJ2-5	TGTGCCAGCAGCGTAGACAGGGCATTCCAGGAGACCCAGTACTTC	CASSVDRAFQETQYF
-	-	TRBV29-1	TRBJ1-5	TGCAGCGTTAGTGCCGATAGCAATCAGCCCCAGCATTTT	CSVSADSNQPQHF
-	-	TRBV25-1	TRBJ2-5	TGTGCCAGCAGTGAATCCCCCGGGGCCCAAGAGACCCAGTACTTC	CASSESPGAQETQYF
-	-	TRBV30	TRBJ1-2	TGTGCCTGGAGCCCAATCTTCCACGGAGCAGGCGGCTACACCTTC	CAWSPIFHGAGGYTF